Following are 11 T cell receptor beta chains from one sample sequenced in a study of OX40 agonist ivuxolimab in advanced cancers. Generated by immunoSEQ multiplex PCR, the TCRdb table keeps only in-frame clones and is missing some. This sample carries roughly 80,000 clones, 85% of them seen once, and the ten largest clones take roughly 2.3%. Sequenced here: CD4+ or CD8+ T cells sorted from blood, sampled in a trial of the OX40 agonist ivuxolimab. These receptors all come from an adult with an advanced solid tumor such as melanoma, head and neck, liver or kidney cancer.

This rearrangement joins TRBV10-3 to TRBJ2-3; TRBD1 is a possible D gene (6 bases). From germline, CDR1 is ENHRY and CDR2 SYGVKD. Trimming removed 4 bases from V and 2 bases from J, with 10 bases in between. The CDR3 runs to 14 residues. CDR3 DNA sequence: TGTGCCATCAGTGTCAGGGACAACACAGATACGCAGTATTTT. This gives the protein CAISVRDNTDTQYF.

This clone turned up a few times. CDR3 in DNA: TGTGCCAGCAGCGAACGGTCGACAGGGGACAACAATGAGCAGTTCTTC. This translates into CASSERSTGDNNEQFF. V usage is TRBV7-3 and J usage is TRBJ2-1; 8 bases are a match to TRBD1. The V segment lost 5 bases and the J segment 5 bases; nucleotides outside the gene matches: 11. Per the germline V gene, CDR1 is SGHTA and CDR2 is FQGTGA. The CDR3 loop spans 16 amino acids. The complete variable domain, with remaining parts taken from reference TRBV7-3 and TRBJ2-1, reads GAGVSQTPSNKVTEKGKYVELRCDPISGHTALYWYRQSLGQGPEFLIYFQGTGAADDSGLPNDRFFAVRPEGSVSTLKIQRTERGDSAVYLCASSERSTGDNNEQFFGPGTRLTVL.

The rearrangement joins TRBV5-8 to TRBJ2-1; D call uncertain. Trimming pared 0 bases from V and 2 bases from J, leaving 9 bases between. The CDR3 loop spans 15 amino acids. CDR1 SGHTS and CDR2 YDEGEE come from the germline V gene. CDR3 in amino acids: CASSLEGIAYNEQFF. CDR3 DNA sequence: TGTGCCAGCAGCTTGGAAGGGATTGCCTACAATGAGCAGTTCTTC.

J is TRBJ1-2 and V is TRBV19; TRBD1 matches at 11 bases. V lost 5 bases to trimming and J lost 4 bases; unmatched junction nucleotides: 6. The CDR3 has 15 residues. The germline CDR1 and CDR2 sequences are LNHDA and SQIVND (reference sequence). The CDR3 loop is CASSEDRGRSYGYTF. The CDR3 DNA follows: TGTGCCAGTAGTGAGGACAGGGGGCGAAGCTATGGCTACACCTTC.

This sequence joins TRBV5-6 and TRBJ1-2; TRBD1 agrees at 7 bases. The J segment lost 8 bases and the V segment lost 3 bases, leaving 10 bases of the junction unmatched. The CDR3 contains 14 residues. Germline V gene data show CDR1 as SGHDT and CDR2 as YYEEEE. DNA for the CDR3: TGTGCCAGCAGCTACAGGGGCGGAGGGTGGGGCTACACCTTC. Its translation: CASSYRGGGWGYTF.

The genes are TRBV7-3 and TRBJ2-5; 8 nucleotides agree with TRBD2. Germline V lookup: CDR1 SGHTA, CDR2 FQGTGA. J gave up 5 bases and V 0 bases, and 5 bases lay outside the gene matches. The CDR3 is made up of 15 amino acids. The CDR3 loop is CASSLTNSGVETQYF. The CDR3 nucleotides read TGTGCCAGCAGCTTAACGAATAGCGGGGTGGAGACCCAGTACTTC. Full variable domain (outside the CDR3, taken from reference TRBV7-3 and TRBJ2-5): GAGVSQTPSNKVTEKGKYVELRCDPISGHTALYWYRQSLGQGPEFLIYFQGTGAADDSGLPNDRFFAVRPEGSVSTLKIQRTERGDSAVYLCASSLTNSGVETQYFGPGTRLLVL.

CDR3 nucleotide sequence: TGTGCCAGTAGTGGGGCAGAGAACTCCTACGAGCAGTACTTC. As protein: CASSGAENSYEQYF. The rearrangement joins TRBV19 to TRBJ2-7; the D gene is possibly TRBD1 (5 bases). Germline-derived CDR1 and CDR2 are LNHDA and SQIVND (reference sequence). The CDR3 is made up of 14 amino acids. V lost 5 bases and J 0 bases, leaving 11 bases between the germline ends.

CDR3 region: CASSLGGVTEAFF. CDR3 coding DNA: TGTGCCAGCAGCTTAGGAGGGGTAACTGAAGCTTTCTTT. This chain joins TRBV7-3 and TRBJ1-1; maybe TRBD1 (5 bases). The CDR3 runs to 13 residues. The V gene lost 2 bases and the J gene lost 5 bases, with 9 bases spanning the gap. Germline-derived CDR1 and CDR2 are SGHTA and FQGTGA.

The gene calls are TRBV7-3 and TRBJ1-5; D gene uncertain. There are 13 residues in the CDR3. With 2 bases removed from V and 6 bases from J, the gap between germline ends came to 8 bases. CDR1 and CDR2 (germline): SGHTA, FQGTGA. This CDR3 reads CASSLLEGQPQHF. Written as DNA, the CDR3 is TGTGCCAGCAGCTTATTAGAGGGTCAGCCCCAGCATTTT.

The rearrangement links TRBV7-2 to TRBJ2-2; D unresolved. V lost 0 bases and J lost 4, with 18 bases in between. The germline CDR1 and CDR2 sequences are SGHTA and FQGNSA. The CDR3 length is 18 residues. The CDR3 DNA sequence: TGTGCCAGCAGCTTAGCTGATCCCCTAGGAAAAGGCACCGGGGAGCTGTTTTTT. Protein sequence: CASSLADPLGKGTGELFF.

The chain carries TRBV28 and TRBJ1-1; no reliable D call. Germline lookup yields CDR1 MDHEN and CDR2 SYDVKM. V lost 5 bases and J lost 1, with 8 bases in between. This CDR3 is 13 amino acids long. CDR3 bases: TGTGCCAGCAGTCCCGCAGGGAACACTGAAGCTTTCTTT. Translated, it gives CASSPAGNTEAFF.